This T cell receptor beta chain was sequenced in a study of monozygotic twins with inflammatory bowel disease. From its re-call of the 5' RACE reads, TCRdb lists each CDR3 protein once, without DNA. The sample has some 150,000 distinct CDR3 sequences; the top ten hold 7.4%. The CDR3 length is 16 residues. The germline gives CDR1 SGHVS, CDR2 FNYEAQ. For every donor, one blood sample of approximately 2.5 ml was drawn. The chain links TRBV7-6 to TRBJ2-1; the TCRdb call, TRBD2, lacks DNA for checking. Sequenced material: blood. This sequence was found in a human donor with ulcerative colitis or Crohn's disease, or a healthy co-twin of an affected twin (not recorded which). The CDR3 loop is CASSLLLAGRDNEQFF.